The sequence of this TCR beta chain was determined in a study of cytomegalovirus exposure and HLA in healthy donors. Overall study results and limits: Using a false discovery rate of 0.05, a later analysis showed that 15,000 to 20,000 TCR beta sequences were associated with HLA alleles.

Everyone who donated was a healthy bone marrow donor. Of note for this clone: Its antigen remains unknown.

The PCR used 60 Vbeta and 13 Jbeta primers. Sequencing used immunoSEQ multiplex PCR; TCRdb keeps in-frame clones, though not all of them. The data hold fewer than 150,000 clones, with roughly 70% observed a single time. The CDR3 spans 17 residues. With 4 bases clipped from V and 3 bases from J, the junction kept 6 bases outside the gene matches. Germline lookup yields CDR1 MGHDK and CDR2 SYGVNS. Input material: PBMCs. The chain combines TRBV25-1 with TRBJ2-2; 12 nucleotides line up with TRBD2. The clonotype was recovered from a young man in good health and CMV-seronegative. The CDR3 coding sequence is TGTGCCAGCAGTGCCTCTAGCGGGAGGGATTACACCGGGGAGCTGTTTTTT. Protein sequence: CASSASSGRDYTGELFF.